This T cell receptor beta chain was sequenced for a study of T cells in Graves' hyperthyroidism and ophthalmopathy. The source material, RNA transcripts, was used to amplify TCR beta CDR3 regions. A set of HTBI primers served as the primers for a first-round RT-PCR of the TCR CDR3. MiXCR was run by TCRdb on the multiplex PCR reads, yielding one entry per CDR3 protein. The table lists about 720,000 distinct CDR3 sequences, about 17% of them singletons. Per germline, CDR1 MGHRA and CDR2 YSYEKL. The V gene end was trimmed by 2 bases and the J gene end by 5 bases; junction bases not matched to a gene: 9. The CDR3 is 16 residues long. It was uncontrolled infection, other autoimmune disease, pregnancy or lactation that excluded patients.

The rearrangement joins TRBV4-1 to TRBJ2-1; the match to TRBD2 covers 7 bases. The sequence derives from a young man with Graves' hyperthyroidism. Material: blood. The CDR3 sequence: CASSQQGAGRNNEQFF. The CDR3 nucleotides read TGCGCCAGCAGCCAACAGGGAGCGGGGAGAAACAATGAGCAGTTCTTC.